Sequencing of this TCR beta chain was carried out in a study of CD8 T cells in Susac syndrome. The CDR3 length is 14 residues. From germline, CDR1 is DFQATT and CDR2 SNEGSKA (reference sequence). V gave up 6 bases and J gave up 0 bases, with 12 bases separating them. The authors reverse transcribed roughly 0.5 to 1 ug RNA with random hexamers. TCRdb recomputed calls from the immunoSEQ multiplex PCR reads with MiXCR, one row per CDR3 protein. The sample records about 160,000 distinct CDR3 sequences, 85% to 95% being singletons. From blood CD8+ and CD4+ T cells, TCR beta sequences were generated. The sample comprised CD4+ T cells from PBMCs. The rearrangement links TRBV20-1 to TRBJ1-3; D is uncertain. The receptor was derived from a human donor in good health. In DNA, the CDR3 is TGCAGTGCAGTGGACGGATACTCTGGAAACACCATATATTTT. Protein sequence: CSAVDGYSGNTIYF.